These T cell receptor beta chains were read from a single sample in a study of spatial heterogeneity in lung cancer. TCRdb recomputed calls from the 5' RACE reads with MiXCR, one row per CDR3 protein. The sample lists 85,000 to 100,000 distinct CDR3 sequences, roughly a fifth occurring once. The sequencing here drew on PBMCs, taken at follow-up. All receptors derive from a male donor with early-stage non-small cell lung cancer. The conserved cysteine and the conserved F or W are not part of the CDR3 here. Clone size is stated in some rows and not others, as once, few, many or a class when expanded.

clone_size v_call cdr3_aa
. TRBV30 AWKTGGSAGELF
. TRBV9 ASSVGQAAQETQY
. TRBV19 ASKYGNYGYT
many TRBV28 ASNPQGRLSYEQY
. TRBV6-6 ASSYGGQFATNEKLF
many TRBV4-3 ASSPWTGQAEAF
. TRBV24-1 ATSDRTSGFTGELF
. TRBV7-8 ASSHRDRALGEQY
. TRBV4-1 ASSHPIGQGATYNEQF
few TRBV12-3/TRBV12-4 ASSPQGARIYGYT
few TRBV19 ASIRGPKTQY
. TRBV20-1 SARAQGNYGYT
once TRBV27 ASSSLRQGDTGELF
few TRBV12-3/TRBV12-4 ASSSGQNNSPLH
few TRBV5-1 ASSLEAGMRTGELF
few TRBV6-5 ASSYMGNTEAF
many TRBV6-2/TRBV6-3 ASSYPMAEAF
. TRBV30 AWSFRVINEQF
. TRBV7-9 ASSVLSVETQY
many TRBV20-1 SAGDRGNEQF
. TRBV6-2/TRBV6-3 ASSYSLGGGFADTQY
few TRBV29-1 SVILGGDFGDTQY
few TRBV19 ASRPPGQLSNQPQH
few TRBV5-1 ASSLPGTNTEAF